These 19 T cell receptor beta chains were all obtained from the same sample, sequenced in a study of CD8+ T cells in alopecia areata. As the sequencing template, cDNA was produced by extracting RNA and reverse transcribing it. Data came from immunoSEQ multiplex PCR; TCRdb stores just in-frame clones and leaves some out. This table holds a few hundred thousand clones, about two fifths found once. Treatment specified: oral pan-JAK inhibitor, 5-10 mg twice daily. The sequencing used CD4+ T cells sorted from blood, collected at approximately week 31, from a patient treated with tofacitinib. Every receptor here comes from a human donor with alopecia areata.

This clone was counted at least ten times. The rearrangement uses TRBV5-1 and TRBJ2-3; 8 nucleotides match TRBD1. Germline V gives CDR1 SGHRS, CDR2 YFSETQ. The V gene end was trimmed by 1 base and the J gene end by 5 bases; junction bases not matched to a gene: 0. CDR3 length: 13 residues. Written as DNA, the CDR3 is TGCGCCAGCAGCTTGACAGGGGGAGATACGCAGTATTTT. Protein: CASSLTGGDTQYF.

The chain has TRBV4-2 and TRBJ2-1, with D possibly TRBD2 on 6 matching bases. CDR1 is LGHNA and CDR2 is YNFKEQ in the germline V gene. The V and J ends lost 3 bases and 7 bases respectively, with 10 bases between them. The CDR3 contains 13 residues. CDR3 amino acids: CASSQGTGNEQFF. For the CDR3, the DNA is TGTGCCAGCAGCCAGGGGACTGGAAATGAGCAGTTCTTC.

The chain carries TRBV6-5 and TRBJ2-2; D remains unclear. Germline assignment: CDR1 MNHEY and CDR2 SVGAGI. This CDR3 contains 12 residues. V lost 6 bases and J lost 6, with 8 bases in between. The CDR3 coding sequence is TGTGCCAGCAGCCGGACGGCCGGGGAGCTGTTTTTT. Translation gives CASSRTAGELFF.

The chain couples TRBV13 to TRBJ1-2, with D unresolved. The V end was cut by 1 base, the J end by 8 bases, with 11 bases between. The CDR3 spans 13 residues. Germline CDR1 PRHDT, CDR2 FYEKMQ (reference sequence). The CDR3 coding sequence is TGTGCCAGCAGCTTAGCCCGGCGTGGGGGCTACACCTTC. Its translation: CASSLARRGGYTF.

This clone was seen a few times. Written as DNA, the CDR3 is TGTGCCAGCAGCCTTCTTGCGGGGGGGTACAATGAGCAGTTCTTC. Translating gives CASSLLAGGYNEQFF. This rearrangement joins TRBV27 to TRBJ2-1; TRBD2 matches at 9 bases. Germline V gene sequence: CDR1 MNHEY, CDR2 SMNVEV (reference sequence). The V and J ends lost 6 bases and 4 bases, in that order; junction bases with no gene match: 7. The CDR3 extends over 15 amino acids.

The chain is built from TRBV4-1 and TRBJ1-6; the match to TRBD1 covers 7 bases. J was trimmed by 6 bases and V by 2 bases; bases with no gene match: 10. Looked up from germline, CDR1 is MGHRA and CDR2 is YSYEKL. The CDR3 loop spans 17 amino acids. Here the CDR3 DNA reads TGCGCCAGCAGCCAAAGGGGGACAGATATTCTTAATTCACCCCTCCACTTT. Its translation: CASSQRGTDILNSPLHF.

The CDR3 sequence: CSASRAYEQYF. CDR3 DNA sequence: TGCAGTGCCAGTCGGGCCTACGAGCAGTACTTC. This chain connects TRBV20-1 to TRBJ2-5; D gene ambiguous. The end of the DNA fits TRBJ2-7 better, so the J call may be wrong. The length of the CDR3 is 11 residues. Germline values: CDR1 DFQATT, CDR2 SNEGSKA (reference sequence).

This clone was observed a handful of times. The chain is built from TRBV4-2 and TRBJ2-3, with 11 positions matching TRBD2. The CDR3 sequence is 18 residues long. In germline, CDR1 is LGHNA, CDR2 YNFKEQ. With 3 bases clipped from V and 2 bases from J, the junction kept 10 bases outside the gene matches. This CDR3 reads CASSQGSVAGGFTDTQYF. CDR3 sequence (DNA): TGTGCCAGCAGCCAGGGGTCGGTAGCGGGAGGGTTCACAGATACGCAGTATTTT.

The chain has TRBV7-9 and TRBJ2-5; 7 bases align to TRBD2. Germline-derived CDR1 and CDR2 are SEHNR and FQNEAQ (reference sequence). The V segment lost 7 bases and the J segment 3 bases; nucleotides outside the gene matches: 8. The CDR3 sequence is 14 residues long. The CDR3 nucleotides are TGTGCCAGCATCCGCCGGGGGGAAAAAGAGACCCAGTACTTC. As protein: CASIRRGEKETQYF.

The chain couples TRBV25-1 to TRBJ2-1, with 7 bases fitting TRBD2. V shed 7 bases, J shed 3 bases, and the junction held 9 bases outside the gene matches. The CDR3 extends over 15 amino acids. Germline assignment: CDR1 MGHDK and CDR2 SYGVNS. CDR3 protein: CASTSLAGFYNEQFF. The CDR3 coding sequence is TGTGCCAGCACCTCCTTAGCGGGCTTCTACAATGAGCAGTTCTTC. Based on the CDR3 plus reference TRBV25-1 and TRBJ2-1, the full variable domain is EADIYQTPRYLVIGTGKKITLECSQTMGHDKMYWYQQDPGMELHLIHYSYGVNSTEKGDLSSESTVSRIRTEHFPLTLESARPSHTSQYLCASTSLAGFYNEQFFGPGTRLTVL.

This clone occurred a few times. The chain uses TRBV7-2 and TRBJ1-3; D gene ambiguous. The CDR3 totals 15 residues. CDR1 and CDR2 (germline): SGHTA, FQGNSA. V lost 1 base and J lost 0, with 7 bases in between. Here the CDR3 DNA reads TGTGCCAGCAGCTTAGTCCCCCTCTCTGGAAACACCATATATTTT. This codes for CASSLVPLSGNTIYF. Filled out from reference TRBV7-2 and TRBJ1-3, the complete variable domain reads GAGVSQSPSNKVTEKGKDVELRCDPISGHTALYWYRQSLGQGLEFLIYFQGNSAPDKSGLPSDRFSAERTGGSVSTLTIQRTQQEDSAVYLCASSLVPLSGNTIYFGEGSWLTVV.

Only a few counts were recorded for this clone. The rearrangement joins TRBV7-9 to TRBJ1-3; a weak D match, TRBD1 (6 bases). CDR3 size: 14 residues. Deletions cut 5 bases from V and 4 bases from J, with 12 bases between. The germline gives CDR1 SEHNR, CDR2 FQNEAQ (reference sequence). Written as DNA, the CDR3 is TGTGCCAGCAGCGCCACAGGGCGCGGAAACACCATATATTTT. Protein: CASSATGRGNTIYF.

This rearrangement joins TRBV19 to TRBJ2-5; TRBD1 agrees at 8 bases. Germline loops: CDR1 LNHDA, CDR2 SQIVND (reference sequence). V shed 6 bases, J shed 2 bases, and the junction held 14 bases outside the gene matches. This CDR3 contains 17 residues. The CDR3 DNA sequence: TGTGCCAGTAGCCCACCAGGGGGCTCTGACCCACAAGAGACCCAGTACTTC. Its protein product is CASSPPGGSDPQETQYF.

CDR3 bases: TGTGCCAGCAGTTTTTCTCCCAATAGCAATCAGCCCCAGCATTTT. Its protein is CASSFSPNSNQPQHF. The V and J genes are TRBV27 and TRBJ1-5, with no clear D. Germline-derived CDR1 and CDR2 are MNHEY and SMNVEV (reference sequence). Trimming cost V 3 bases and J 0 bases, with 9 bases left between them. The CDR3 extends over 15 amino acids.

This sequence joins TRBV5-4 and TRBJ1-1; TRBD1 matches at 9 bases. Germline V CDR1 and CDR2: SGHNT, YYREEE (reference sequence). V lost 4 bases to trimming and J lost 3 bases; unmatched junction nucleotides: 7. The CDR3 totals 15 residues. The CDR3 coding sequence is TGTGCCAGCAGCCCCTTTGACAGGGGGTACACTGAAGCTTTCTTT. This sequence encodes CASSPFDRGYTEAFF. The complete variable domain, with remaining parts taken from reference TRBV5-4 and TRBJ1-1, reads ETGVTQSPTHLIKTRGQQVTLRCSSQSGHNTVSWYQQALGQGPQFIFQYYREEENGRGNFPPRFSGLQFPNYSSELNVNALELDDSALYLCASSPFDRGYTEAFFGQGTRLTVV.

The J gene is TRBJ2-1, the V gene TRBV11-3; D is undetermined. Germline V gene data show CDR1 as SGHNT and CDR2 as YENEEA. There are 13 residues in the CDR3. V lost 3 bases and J 9 bases, leaving 12 bases between the germline ends. The CDR3 DNA reads as TGTGCCAGCAGCTTCTCATTAAGGGCTGAGCAGTTCTTC. Protein product: CASSFSLRAEQFF.

The CDR3 protein is CAWSPLGGQGGEQYF. The CDR3 nucleotides read TGTGCCTGGAGCCCCCTAGGGGGACAGGGAGGCGAGCAGTACTTC. V gene TRBV30 combines with J gene TRBJ2-7, with 9 bases that match TRBD1. Germline CDR1 reads GTSNPN; CDR2 reads SVGIG (reference sequence). Trimming took 3 bases from V and 6 from J; bases not matched to a gene: 12. CDR3 length: 15 amino acids. Complete variable domain (other parts from reference TRBV30 and TRBJ2-7): SQTIHQWPATLVQPVGSPLSLECTVEGTSNPNLYWYRQAAGRGLQLLFYSVGIGQISSEVPQNLSASRPQDRQFILSSKKLLLSDSGFYLCAWSPLGGQGGEQYFGPGTRLTVT.

This chain uses TRBV7-9 with TRBJ1-2, with 9 positions matching TRBD1. In germline, CDR1 is SEHNR, CDR2 FQNEAQ (reference sequence). The CDR3 has 17 residues. The V gene end was trimmed by 6 bases and the J gene end by 5 bases; junction bases not matched to a gene: 16. CDR3 region: CASRLPRTGAAWYGYTF. The DNA for the CDR3 is TGTGCCAGCAGACTACCCCGGACAGGGGCGGCGTGGTATGGCTACACCTTC. Filled out from reference TRBV7-9 and TRBJ1-2, the complete variable domain reads DTGVSQNPRHKITKRGQNVTFRCDPISEHNRLYWYRQTLGQGPEFLTYFQNEAQLEKSRLLSDRFSAERPKGSFSTLEIQRTEQGDSAMYLCASRLPRTGAAWYGYTFGSGTRLTVV.

V gene TRBV30 combines with J gene TRBJ1-2; D is perhaps TRBD1 (6 bases). The CDR3 loop spans 11 amino acids. The V end was cut by 3 bases, the J end by 8 bases, with 10 bases between. Looked up from germline, CDR1 is GTSNPN and CDR2 is SVGIG (reference sequence). CDR3 coding DNA: TGTGCCTGGAGATCGGACAGAGGCTACACCTTC. It specifies CAWRSDRGYTF.